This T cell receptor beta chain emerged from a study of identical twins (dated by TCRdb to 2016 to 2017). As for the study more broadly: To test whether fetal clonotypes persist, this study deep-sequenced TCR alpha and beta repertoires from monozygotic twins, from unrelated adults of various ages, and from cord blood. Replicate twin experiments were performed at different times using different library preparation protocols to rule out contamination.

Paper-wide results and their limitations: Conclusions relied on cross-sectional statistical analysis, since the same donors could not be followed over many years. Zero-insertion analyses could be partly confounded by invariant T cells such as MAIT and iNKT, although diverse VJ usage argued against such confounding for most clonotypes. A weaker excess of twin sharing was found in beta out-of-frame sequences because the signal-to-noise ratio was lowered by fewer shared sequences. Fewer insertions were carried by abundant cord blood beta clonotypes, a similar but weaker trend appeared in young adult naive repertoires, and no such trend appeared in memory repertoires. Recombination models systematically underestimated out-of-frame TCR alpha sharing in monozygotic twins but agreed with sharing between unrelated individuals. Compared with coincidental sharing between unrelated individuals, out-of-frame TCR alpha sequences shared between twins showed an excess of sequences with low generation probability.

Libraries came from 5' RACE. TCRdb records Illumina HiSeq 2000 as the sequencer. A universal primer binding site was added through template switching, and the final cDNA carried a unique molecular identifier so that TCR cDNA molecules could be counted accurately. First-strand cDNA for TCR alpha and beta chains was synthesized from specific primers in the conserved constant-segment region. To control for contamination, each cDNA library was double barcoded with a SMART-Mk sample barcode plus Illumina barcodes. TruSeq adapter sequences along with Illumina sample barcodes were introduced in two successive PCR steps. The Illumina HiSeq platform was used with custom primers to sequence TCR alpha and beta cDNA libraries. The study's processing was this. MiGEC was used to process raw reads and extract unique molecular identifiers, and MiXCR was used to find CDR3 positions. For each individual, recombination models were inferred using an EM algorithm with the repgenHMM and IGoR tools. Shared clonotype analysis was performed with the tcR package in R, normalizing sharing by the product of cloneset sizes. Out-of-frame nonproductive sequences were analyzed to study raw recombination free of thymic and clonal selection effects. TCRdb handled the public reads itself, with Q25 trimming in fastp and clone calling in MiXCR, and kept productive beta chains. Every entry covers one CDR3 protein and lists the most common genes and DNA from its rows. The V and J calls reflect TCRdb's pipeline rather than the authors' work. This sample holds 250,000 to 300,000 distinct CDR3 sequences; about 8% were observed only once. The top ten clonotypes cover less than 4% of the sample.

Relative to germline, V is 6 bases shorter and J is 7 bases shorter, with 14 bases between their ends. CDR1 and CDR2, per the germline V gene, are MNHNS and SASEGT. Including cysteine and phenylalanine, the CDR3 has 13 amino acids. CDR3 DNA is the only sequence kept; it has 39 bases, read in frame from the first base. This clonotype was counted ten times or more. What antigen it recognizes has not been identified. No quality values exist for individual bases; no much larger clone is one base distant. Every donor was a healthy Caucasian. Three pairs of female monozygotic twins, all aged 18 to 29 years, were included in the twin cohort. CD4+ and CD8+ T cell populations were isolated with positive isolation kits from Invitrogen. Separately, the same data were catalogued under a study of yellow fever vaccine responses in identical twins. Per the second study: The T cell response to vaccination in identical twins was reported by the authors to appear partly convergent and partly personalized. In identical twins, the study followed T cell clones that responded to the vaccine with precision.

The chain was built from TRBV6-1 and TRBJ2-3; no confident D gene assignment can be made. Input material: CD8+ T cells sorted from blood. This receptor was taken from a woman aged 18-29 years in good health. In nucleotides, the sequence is TGTGCCAGCAGCCTTAACCGGGCGTATACGCAGTATTTT. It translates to CASSLNRAYTQYF.